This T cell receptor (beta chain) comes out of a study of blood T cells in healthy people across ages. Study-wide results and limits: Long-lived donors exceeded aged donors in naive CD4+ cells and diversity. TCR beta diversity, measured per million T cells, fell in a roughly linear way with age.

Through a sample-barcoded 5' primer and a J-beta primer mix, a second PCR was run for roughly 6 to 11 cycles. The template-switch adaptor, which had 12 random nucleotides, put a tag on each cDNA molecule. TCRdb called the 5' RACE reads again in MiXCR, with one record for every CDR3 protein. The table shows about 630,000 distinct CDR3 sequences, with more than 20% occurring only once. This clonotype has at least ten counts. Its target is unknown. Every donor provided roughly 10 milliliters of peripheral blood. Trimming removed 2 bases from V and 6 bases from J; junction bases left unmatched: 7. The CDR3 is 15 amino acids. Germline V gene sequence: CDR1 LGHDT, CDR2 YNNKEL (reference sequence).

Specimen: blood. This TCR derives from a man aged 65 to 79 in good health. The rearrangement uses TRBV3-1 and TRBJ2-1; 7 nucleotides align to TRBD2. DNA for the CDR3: TGTGCCAGCAGCCAATCCCCGGCTAGCGGCAATGAGCAGTTCTTC. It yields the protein CASSQSPASGNEQFF.